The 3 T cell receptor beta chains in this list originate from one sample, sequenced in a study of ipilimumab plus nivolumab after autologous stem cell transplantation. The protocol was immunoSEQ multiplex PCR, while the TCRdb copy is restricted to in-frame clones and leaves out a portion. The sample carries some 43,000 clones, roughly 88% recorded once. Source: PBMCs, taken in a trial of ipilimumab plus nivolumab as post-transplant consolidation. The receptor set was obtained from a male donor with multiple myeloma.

CDR3 coding DNA: TGTGCCAGTAGTATATATGGAAACACCATATATTTT. Translating gives CASSIYGNTIYF. The chain couples TRBV19 to TRBJ1-3; D remains ambiguous. Germline CDR1 LNHDA, CDR2 SQIVND (reference sequence). The CDR3 consists of 12 residues. V lost 2 bases to trimming and J lost 3 bases, with 2 bases between them.

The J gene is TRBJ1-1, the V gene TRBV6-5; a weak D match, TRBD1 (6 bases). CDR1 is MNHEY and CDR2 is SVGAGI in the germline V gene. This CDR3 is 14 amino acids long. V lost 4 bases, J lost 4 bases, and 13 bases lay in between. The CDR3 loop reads CASSSGDWFTEAFF. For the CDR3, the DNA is TGTGCCAGCAGTTCAGGGGATTGGTTCACTGAAGCTTTCTTT.

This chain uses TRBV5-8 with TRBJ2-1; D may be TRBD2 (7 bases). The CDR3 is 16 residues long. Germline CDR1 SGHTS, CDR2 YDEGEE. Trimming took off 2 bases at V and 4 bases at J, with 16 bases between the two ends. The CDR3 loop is CASSLRGGGRYNEQFF. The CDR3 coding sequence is TGTGCCAGCAGCTTAAGGGGGGGAGGCAGGTACAATGAGCAGTTCTTC.